This TCR beta chain derives from a study of control samples from healthy donors and cancer patients. The junction had 0 bases not matched to a gene; V was cut back by 4 bases and J by 1 base. CDR1 SGHRS and CDR2 YFSETQ come from the germline V gene. The CDR3 is 15 residues long. Profiling relied on immunoSEQ multiplex PCR, and the TCRdb table lists in-frame clones only, not all of them. The sample shows about 82,000 clones, 94% of them seen only once. This rearrangement joins TRBV5-1 to TRBJ2-2; TRBD2 matches at 11 bases. The TCR originated in a woman aged 18-29 years in good health. Sample: blood. The CDR3 bases are TGCGCCAGCAGCGGGACTAGCGGGAACACCGGGGAGCTGTTTTTT. Its translation is CASSGTSGNTGELFF.